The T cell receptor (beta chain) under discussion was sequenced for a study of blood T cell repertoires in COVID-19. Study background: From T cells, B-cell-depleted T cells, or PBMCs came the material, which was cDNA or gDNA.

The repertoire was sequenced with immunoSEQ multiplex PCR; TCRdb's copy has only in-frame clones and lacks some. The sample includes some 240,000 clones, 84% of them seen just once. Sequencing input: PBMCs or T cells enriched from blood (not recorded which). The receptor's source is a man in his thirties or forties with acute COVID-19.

CDR3 DNA: TGTGCCAGCAGCTTGTCCAGCGGGGGGCTCCAAGAGACCCAGTACTTC. Protein product: CASSLSSGGLQETQYF. The chain recombines TRBV5-5 with TRBJ2-5; 9 nucleotides agree with TRBD2. Trimming removed 1 base from V and 1 base from J; junction bases left unmatched: 5. Per the germline V gene, CDR1 is SGHKS and CDR2 is YYEKEE (reference sequence). CDR3 size: 16 residues.